The clone carrying this T cell receptor beta chain was counted a few times. The antigen is not known. The CDR3 consists of 13 residues. The germline CDR1 and CDR2 sequences are MDHEN and SYDVKM. Losses at the gene ends were 9 bases for V and 5 bases for J; bases not matched to a gene: 6. cDNA synthesis used the whole RNA isolate, giving expressed TCRB sequences. The method was immunoSEQ multiplex PCR; TCRdb's version includes in-frame clones alone and lacks a portion of them. The repertoire includes 120,000 to 150,000 clones, roughly an eighth of them detected once, and about 1.3% sits in the top ten. The data stem from a study of beta chain features in type 1 diabetes. Points from the study as a whole: Shorter TCRB CDR3s, moderately but significantly so, marked every one of the four CD4+ subsets in Type 1 diabetes patients. For TCRB rearrangement, an influence of HLA type remained unresolved here. Sequencing from cDNA could over-represent high-TCR-expressing cells.

The sequence came from a man younger than 35 with type 1 diabetes. V usage is TRBV28 and J usage is TRBJ1-1, with 10 bases aligning to TRBD1. Sequenced input: central memory CD4+ T cells from blood. The CDR3 nucleotides are TGTGCCAGTCTCAAGGACAGGGGGACTGAAGCTTTCTTT. Its translation: CASLKDRGTEAFF.